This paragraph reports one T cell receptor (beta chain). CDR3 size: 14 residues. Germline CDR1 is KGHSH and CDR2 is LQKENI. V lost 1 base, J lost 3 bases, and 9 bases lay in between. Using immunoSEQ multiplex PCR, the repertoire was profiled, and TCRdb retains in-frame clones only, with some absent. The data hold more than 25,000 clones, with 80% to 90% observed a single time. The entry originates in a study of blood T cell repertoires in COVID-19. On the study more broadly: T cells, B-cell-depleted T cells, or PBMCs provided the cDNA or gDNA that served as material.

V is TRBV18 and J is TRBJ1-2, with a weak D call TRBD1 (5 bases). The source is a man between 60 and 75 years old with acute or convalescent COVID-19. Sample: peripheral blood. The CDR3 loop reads CASSPLGADYGYTF. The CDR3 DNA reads TGTGCCAGCTCACCACTAGGGGCGGACTATGGCTACACCTTC.